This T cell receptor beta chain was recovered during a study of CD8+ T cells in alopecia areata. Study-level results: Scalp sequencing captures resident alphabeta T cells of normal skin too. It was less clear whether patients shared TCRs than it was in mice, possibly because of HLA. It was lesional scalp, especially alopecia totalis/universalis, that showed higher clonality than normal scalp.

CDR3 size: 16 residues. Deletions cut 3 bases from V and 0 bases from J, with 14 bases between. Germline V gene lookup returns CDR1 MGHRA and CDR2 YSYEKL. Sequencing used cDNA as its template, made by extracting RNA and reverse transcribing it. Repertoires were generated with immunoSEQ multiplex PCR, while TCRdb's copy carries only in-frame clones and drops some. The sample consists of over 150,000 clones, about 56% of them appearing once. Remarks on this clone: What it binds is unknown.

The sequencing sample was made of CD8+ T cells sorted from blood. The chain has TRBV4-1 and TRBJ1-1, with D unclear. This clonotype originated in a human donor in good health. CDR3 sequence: CASSHQRAHLNTEAFF. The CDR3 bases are TGCGCCAGCAGCCATCAAAGGGCCCACCTGAACACTGAAGCTTTCTTT.